These 18 T cell receptor beta chains were sequenced from one sample in a study of cytomegalovirus exposure and HLA in healthy donors. Primers included in the PCR were 60 Vbeta and 13 Jbeta primers. The assay was immunoSEQ multiplex PCR, and TCRdb's table has in-frame clones only and misses some. This sample has 120,000 to 150,000 clones; 78% occur once, and the top ten carry about 3%. Sequencing was carried out using PBMCs. The origin of the receptors is a man in his forties or fifties in good health and CMV-seropositive.

The chain joins TRBV2 to TRBJ2-7; D is unclear. The germline gives CDR1 SNHLY, CDR2 FYNNEI. The length of the CDR3 is 12 residues. Trimming stripped 6 bases from V and 2 bases from J, with 8 bases between. CDR3 sequence: CASRERPYEQYF. CDR3 coding DNA: TGTGCCAGCAGGGAGCGTCCCTACGAGCAGTACTTC.

V gene TRBV28 combines with J gene TRBJ1-2, with 8 positions matching TRBD1. J was trimmed by 2 bases and V by 6 bases; bases with no gene match: 8. The length of the CDR3 is 15 residues. Germline CDR1 and CDR2: MDHEN and SYDVKM. The CDR3 here is CASRSAGTGNYGYTF. As DNA, the CDR3 is TGTGCCAGCAGGTCCGCCGGGACAGGCAACTATGGCTACACCTTC.

The chain links TRBV9 to TRBJ2-7; 7 bases map to TRBD1. V was pared by 0 bases and J by 2 bases, with 2 bases of the junction left unmatched. CDR1 and CDR2 from the germline V gene are SGDLS and YYNGEE. This CDR3 spans 14 amino acids. CDR3 nucleotide sequence: TGTGCCAGCAGCGTAGAAGGGGGCCCCTACGAGCAGTACTTC. Translated: CASSVEGGPYEQYF.

This clone has more than one count but fewer than ten. The V call is TRBV15, the J call TRBJ1-2, with D perhaps TRBD1 (5 bases). V gave up 4 bases and J gave up 4 bases, with 10 bases separating them. Germline assignment: CDR1 LNHNV and CDR2 YYDKDF (reference sequence). The CDR3 loop spans 13 amino acids. The CDR3 DNA reads as TGTGCCACCAGCACATCGGACATCTATGGCTACACCTTC. Protein sequence: CATSTSDIYGYTF.

The chain joins TRBV6-5 to TRBJ1-1, with D perhaps matching TRBD1 (6 bases). Germline CDR1 MNHEY, CDR2 SVGAGI. Trimming cost V 3 bases and J 4 bases, with 15 bases left between them. The length of the CDR3 is 15 residues. Here the CDR3 reads CASSYGGRTSTEAFF. The DNA of the CDR3 is TGTGCCAGCAGTTATGGGGGCCGAACCAGCACTGAAGCTTTCTTT.

The rearrangement links TRBV5-1 to TRBJ1-6, with D possibly TRBD1 on 6 matching bases. Germline values: CDR1 SGHRS, CDR2 YFSETQ. Trimming left V 4 bases short and J 5 bases short, with 16 bases between. This CDR3 comprises 16 residues. The CDR3 loop reads CASSRWAGENNSPLHF. CDR3 nucleotides: TGCGCCAGCAGCCGGTGGGCAGGGGAGAATAATTCACCCCTCCACTTT. Drawing the rest from reference TRBV5-1 and TRBJ1-6, the complete variable domain is KAGVTQTPRYLIKTRGQQVTLSCSPISGHRSVSWYQQTPGQGLQFLFEYFSETQRNKGNFPGRFSGRQFSNSRSEMNVSTLELGDSALYLCASSRWAGENNSPLHFGNGTRLTVT.

The CDR3 spells CASSAPPVSVDTQYF. CDR3 coding DNA: TGTGCCAGCAGTGCACCCCCCGTCAGCGTAGATACGCAGTATTTT. The rearrangement links TRBV6-1 to TRBJ2-3; D unclear. The germline gives CDR1 MNHNS, CDR2 SASEGT. Trimming cost V 4 bases and J 5 bases, with 16 bases left between them. This CDR3 is 15 amino acids long.

Concerning this clone: A junction boundary mismatches the germline segment, possibly from a read error. V usage is TRBV18 and J usage is TRBJ1-3; D call uncertain. This CDR3 spans 15 amino acids. Germline lookup yields CDR1 KGHSH and CDR2 LQKENI. CDR3 loop: CASSPQMSSGNTIYF. In DNA form, the CDR3 reads TGTGCCAGCTCCCCACAGATGAGCTCTGGAAACACCATATATTTT.

The table lists this clone with a few counts. This chain links TRBV6-5 with TRBJ2-5, with 7 positions matching TRBD2. Looked up from germline, CDR1 is MNHEY and CDR2 is SVGAGI. The trim removed 4 bases at V and 3 bases at J, leaving 5 bases unmatched. This CDR3 is 14 amino acids long. Written as DNA, the CDR3 is TGTGCCAGCAGTTCCCTGGGAGGGGAAGAGACCCAGTACTTC. Amino acid sequence: CASSSLGGEETQYF.

This clone was detected only once. This sequence joins TRBV6-5 and TRBJ2-1, with 7 bases identical to TRBD2. The trim removed 2 bases at V and 1 base at J, leaving 5 bases unmatched. Germline V lookup: CDR1 MNHEY, CDR2 SVGAGI. This CDR3 is 16 amino acids long. The CDR3 region has the DNA TGTGCCAGCAGTTACGGACTAGTCGGGTCCTACAATGAGCAGTTCTTC. Translation: CASSYGLVGSYNEQFF.

The J gene is TRBJ2-1, the V gene TRBV25-1; D is unclear. V shed 2 bases and J shed 3 bases, with 8 bases lying between them. The germline CDR1 and CDR2 sequences are MGHDK and SYGVNS. The CDR3 runs to 14 residues. This CDR3 is CASSENYLYNEQFF. CDR3 DNA sequence: TGTGCCAGCAGTGAAAACTACCTCTACAATGAGCAGTTCTTC.

This chain connects TRBV7-9 to TRBJ2-5; D ambiguous. The CDR3 length is 12 residues. Trimming cost V 5 bases and J 3 bases, with 7 bases left between them. From germline, CDR1 is SEHNR and CDR2 FQNEAQ (reference sequence). CDR3 loop: CASSRREETQYF. For the CDR3, the DNA is TGTGCCAGCAGCCGACGGGAAGAGACCCAGTACTTC.

The genes are TRBV4-2 and TRBJ2-5; 9 bases agree with TRBD1. V gave up 1 base and J gave up 13 bases; unmatched junction bases: 10. Germline CDR1 reads LGHNA; CDR2 reads YNFKEQ. The CDR3 loop spans 14 amino acids. The CDR3 reads CASSQGGDRVKPYF. The CDR3 region has the DNA TGTGCCAGCAGCCAAGGTGGGGACAGGGTAAAACCGTACTTC.

The rearrangement uses TRBV25-1 and TRBJ2-5, with TRBD1 matching over 7 bases. The germline CDR1 and CDR2 sequences are MGHDK and SYGVNS. J lost 3 bases, V lost 6 bases, and 10 bases had no gene match. CDR3 size: 15 residues. The CDR3 is CASSEGWDRKETQYF. The CDR3 bases are TGTGCCAGCAGCGAGGGGTGGGACAGAAAAGAGACCCAGTACTTC. The full variable domain, its missing parts supplied by reference TRBV25-1 and TRBJ2-5, is EADIYQTPRYLVIGTGKKITLECSQTMGHDKMYWYQQDPGMELHLIHYSYGVNSTEKGDLSSESTVSRIRTEHFPLTLESARPSHTSQYLCASSEGWDRKETQYFGPGTRLLVL.

The chain has TRBV7-8 and TRBJ2-1, with unresolved D. The CDR3 totals 16 residues. Deletions cut 4 bases from V and 0 bases from J, with 13 bases between. Germline assignment: CDR1 SGHVS and CDR2 FQNEAQ. The CDR3 coding sequence is TGTGCCAGCAGCTCCACCCCCCGCGGCTCCTACAATGAGCAGTTCTTC. Protein: CASSSTPRGSYNEQFF.

V and J are TRBV5-1 and TRBJ2-5, with a possible D match to TRBD1 (6 bases). The better agreement between TRBJ2-7 and the DNA end casts doubt on the J call. Per the germline V gene, CDR1 is SGHRS and CDR2 is YFSETQ. The CDR3 contains 14 residues. The CDR3 DNA sequence: TGCGCCAGCAGCCAACAGGGTGAGGGCTACGAGCAGTACTTC. Translated, it gives CASSQQGEGYEQYF.

This clone came up a few times. One end of the junction fails to match germline, which may point to a read error. The chain has TRBV7-9 and TRBJ2-7; no clear D gene. The germline CDR1 and CDR2 sequences are SEHNR and FQNEAQ (reference sequence). The CDR3 runs to 12 residues. DNA of the CDR3: TGTTCCAGCAGCCCCAGCTCCTACGAGCAGTACTTC. It codes for CSSSPSSYEQYF.

This clone has just a few counts. CDR3 sequence: CASAFTENTEAFF. In DNA, the CDR3 is TGTGCCAGCGCTTTTACAGAGAACACTGAAGCTTTCTTT. The rearrangement joins TRBV2 to TRBJ1-1, with D unresolved. Germline lookup yields CDR1 SNHLY and CDR2 FYNNEI. V was clipped by 8 bases and J by 1 base, with 11 bases between them. This CDR3 has 13 amino acids.